The rows below give T cell receptor beta chains drawn from one sample of a study of graft-versus-host responses after intestinal transplantation. Clones were sequenced by immunoSEQ multiplex PCR, and TCRdb holds only the in-frame ones, with some missing. The repertoire consists of 21,000 or so clones, with about 57% occurring once and the leading ten covering just over 1%. The starting material was alloreactive CD4+ T cells from a mixed lymphocyte reaction culture, obtained before intestinal transplant. The receptors stem from a human patient who received an intestinal transplant. CDR3s include the opening cysteine and the closing phenylalanine or tryptophan. A D gene is named only where the DNA matches it firmly. Part of the rows lack a size; the others show once, few, many or a class for expanded clones.

J gene: TRBJ1-1; clone size: .; V gene: TRBV18; D gene: TRBD1; CDR3 DNA: TGTGCCAGCTCCGGTCGGGGACAGGGGGCGTTAGGTACTGAAGCTTTCTTT; CDR3 protein: CASSGRGQGALGTEAFF
J gene: TRBJ2-3; clone size: .; V gene: TRBV2; D gene: TRBD2; CDR3 DNA: TGTGCCACCCGATTTAGCGGGGCCACAGATACGCAGTATTTT; CDR3 protein: CATRFSGATDTQYF
J gene: TRBJ2-7; clone size: .; V gene: TRBV29-1; D gene: .; CDR3 DNA: TGCAGCGTTGGAGGCGTCGCCTACGAGCAGTACTTC; CDR3 protein: CSVGGVAYEQYF
J gene: TRBJ1-2; clone size: once; V gene: TRBV7-9; D gene: TRBD1; CDR3 DNA: TGTGCCAGCAGCTTCGGACAGGGCAGCTATGGCTACACCTTC; CDR3 protein: CASSFGQGSYGYTF
J gene: TRBJ1-1; clone size: .; V gene: TRBV6-5; D gene: .; CDR3 DNA: TGTGCCAGCAGCGCCAGAGGGTTCACTGAAGCTTTCTTT; CDR3 protein: CASSARGFTEAFF
J gene: TRBJ2-2; clone size: .; V gene: TRBV6-1; D gene: .; CDR3 DNA: TGTGCCAGCAGTGAACTGAACACCGGGGAGCTGTTTTTT; CDR3 protein: CASSELNTGELFF
J gene: TRBJ2-3; clone size: .; V gene: TRBV6-1; D gene: TRBD1; CDR3 DNA: TGTGCCAGCAGGGCGACAGGGATAGATACGCAGTATTTT; CDR3 protein: CASRATGIDTQYF
J gene: TRBJ1-5; clone size: .; V gene: TRBV2; D gene: TRBD1; CDR3 DNA: TGTGCCAGCAGTCCCGACAGGGGAAGACAGCCCCAGCATTTT; CDR3 protein: CASSPDRGRQPQHF
J gene: TRBJ1-5; clone size: .; V gene: TRBV6-6; D gene: .; CDR3 DNA: TGTGCCAGCAGCTTAACCTCAGGGGGCAATCAGCCCCAGCATTTT; CDR3 protein: CASSLTSGGNQPQHF
J gene: TRBJ1-5; clone size: .; V gene: TRBV5-1; D gene: TRBD1; CDR3 DNA: TGCGCCAGCAGAGCCGGGACAGGGGGCAATCAGCCCCAGCATTTT; CDR3 protein: CASRAGTGGNQPQHF
J gene: TRBJ2-1; clone size: .; V gene: TRBV19; D gene: .; CDR3 DNA: TGTGCCAGTAGTATAGTGATGCGGATTTTAGGCAATGAGCAGTTCTTC; CDR3 protein: CASSIVMRILGNEQFF
J gene: TRBJ2-5; clone size: .; V gene: TRBV7-7; D gene: TRBD1; CDR3 DNA: TGTGCCAGCAGCCCCACAGGGGGGAAAGAGACCCAGTACTTC; CDR3 protein: CASSPTGGKETQYF
J gene: TRBJ2-5; clone size: .; V gene: TRBV5-4; D gene: TRBD2; CDR3 DNA: TGTGCCAGCAGCTTCCGACTAGCGGGGCGAGAGACCCAGTACTTC; CDR3 protein: CASSFRLAGRETQYF
J gene: TRBJ2-1; clone size: few; V gene: TRBV20-1; D gene: .; CDR3 DNA: TGCAGTGCTCCCACTTACAATGAGCAGTTCTTC; CDR3 protein: CSAPTYNEQFF